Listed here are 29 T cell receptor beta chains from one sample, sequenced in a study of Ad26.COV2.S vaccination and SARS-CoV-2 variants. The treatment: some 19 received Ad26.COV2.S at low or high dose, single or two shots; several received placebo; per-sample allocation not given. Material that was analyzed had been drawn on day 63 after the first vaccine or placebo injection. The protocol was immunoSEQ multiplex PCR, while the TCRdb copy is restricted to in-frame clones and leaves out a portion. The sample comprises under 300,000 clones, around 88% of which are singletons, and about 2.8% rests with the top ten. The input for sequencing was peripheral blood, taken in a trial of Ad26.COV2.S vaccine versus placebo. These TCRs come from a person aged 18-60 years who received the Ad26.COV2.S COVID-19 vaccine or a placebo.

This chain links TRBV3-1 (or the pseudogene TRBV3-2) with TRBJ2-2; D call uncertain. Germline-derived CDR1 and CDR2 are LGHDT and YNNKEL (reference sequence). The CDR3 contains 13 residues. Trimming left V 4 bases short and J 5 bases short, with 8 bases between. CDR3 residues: CASSPIPTGELFF. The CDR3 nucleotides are TGTGCCAGCAGCCCGATCCCGACCGGGGAGCTGTTTTTT.

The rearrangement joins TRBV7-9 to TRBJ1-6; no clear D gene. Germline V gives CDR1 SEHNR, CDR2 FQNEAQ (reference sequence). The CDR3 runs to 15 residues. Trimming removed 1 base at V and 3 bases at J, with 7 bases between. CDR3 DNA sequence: TGTGCCAGCAGCTTAGAGGTCCGCTATAATTCACCCCTCCACTTT. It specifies CASSLEVRYNSPLHF.

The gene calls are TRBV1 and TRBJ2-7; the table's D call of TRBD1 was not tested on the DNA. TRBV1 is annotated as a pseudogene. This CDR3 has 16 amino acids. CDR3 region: CTSNNSTGDRGYEQYV. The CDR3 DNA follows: TGCACCAGCAACAATTCCACCGGGGACAGGGGTTACGAGCAGTACGTC.

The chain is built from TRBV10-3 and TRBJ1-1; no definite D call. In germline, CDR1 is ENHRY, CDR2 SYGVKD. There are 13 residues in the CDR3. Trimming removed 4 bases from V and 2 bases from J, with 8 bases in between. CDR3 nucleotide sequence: TGTGCCATCAGTGCAGGACCAAACACTGAAGCTTTCTTT. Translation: CAISAGPNTEAFF.

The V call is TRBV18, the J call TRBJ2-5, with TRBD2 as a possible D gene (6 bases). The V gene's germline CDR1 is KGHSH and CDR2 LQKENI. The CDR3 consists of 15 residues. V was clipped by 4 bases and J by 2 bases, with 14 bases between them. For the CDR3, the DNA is TGTGCCAGCTCACGGGGAGGCGGCGAACAAGAGACCCAGTACTTC. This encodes CASSRGGGEQETQYF.

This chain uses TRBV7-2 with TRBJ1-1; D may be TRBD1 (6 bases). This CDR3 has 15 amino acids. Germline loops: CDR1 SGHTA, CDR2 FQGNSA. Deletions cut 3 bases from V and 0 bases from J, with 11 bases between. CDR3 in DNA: TGTGCCAGCAGCTTCTCAGGGGCTCTGAACACTGAAGCTTTCTTT. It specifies CASSFSGALNTEAFF.

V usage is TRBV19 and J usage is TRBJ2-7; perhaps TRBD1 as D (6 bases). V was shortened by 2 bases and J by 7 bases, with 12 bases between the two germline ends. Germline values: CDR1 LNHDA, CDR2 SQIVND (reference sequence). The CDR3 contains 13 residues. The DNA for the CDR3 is TGTGCCAGTAGTATAAGATGGCAGGGGGAGCAGTACTTC. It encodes CASSIRWQGEQYF.

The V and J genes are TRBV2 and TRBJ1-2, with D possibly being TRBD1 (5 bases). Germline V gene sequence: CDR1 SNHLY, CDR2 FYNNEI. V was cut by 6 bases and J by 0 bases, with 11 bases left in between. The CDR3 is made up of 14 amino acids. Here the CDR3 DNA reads TGTGCCAGCAGAGACAGATCTTCTAACTATGGCTACACCTTC. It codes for CASRDRSSNYGYTF.

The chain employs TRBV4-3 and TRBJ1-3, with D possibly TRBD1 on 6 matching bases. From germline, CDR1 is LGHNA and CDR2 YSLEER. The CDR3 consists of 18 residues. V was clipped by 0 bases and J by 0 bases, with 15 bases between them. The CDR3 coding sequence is TGCGCCAGCAGCCAAGAAGCCTCAGGGGTTAGCTCTGGAAACACCATATATTTT. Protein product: CASSQEASGVSSGNTIYF.

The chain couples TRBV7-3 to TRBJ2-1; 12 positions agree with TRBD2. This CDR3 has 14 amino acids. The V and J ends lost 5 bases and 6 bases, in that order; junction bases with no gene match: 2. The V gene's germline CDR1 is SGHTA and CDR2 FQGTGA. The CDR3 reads CASSRLAGVNEQFF. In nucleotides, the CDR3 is TGTGCCAGCAGCCGACTAGCGGGAGTCAATGAGCAGTTCTTC.

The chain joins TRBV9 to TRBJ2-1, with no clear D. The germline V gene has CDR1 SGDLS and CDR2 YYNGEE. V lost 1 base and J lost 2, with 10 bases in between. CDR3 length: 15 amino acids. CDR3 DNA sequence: TGTGCCAGCAGCGTATCTTCTCCTGCCTACAATGAGCAGTTCTTC. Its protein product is CASSVSSPAYNEQFF.

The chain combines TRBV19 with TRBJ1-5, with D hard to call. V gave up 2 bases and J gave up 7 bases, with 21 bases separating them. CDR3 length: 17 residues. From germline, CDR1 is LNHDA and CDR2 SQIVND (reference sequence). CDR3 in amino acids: CASSIKYTREGWQPQHF. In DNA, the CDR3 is TGTGCCAGTAGTATAAAGTACACGAGGGAGGGCTGGCAGCCCCAGCATTTT.

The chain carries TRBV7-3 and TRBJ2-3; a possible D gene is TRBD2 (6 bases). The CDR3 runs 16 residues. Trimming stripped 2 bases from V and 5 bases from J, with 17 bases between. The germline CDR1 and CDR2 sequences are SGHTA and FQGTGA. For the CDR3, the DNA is TGTGCCAGCAGCTTACTGGCGGGACGCCCGGGAGATACGCAGTATTTT. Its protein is CASSLLAGRPGDTQYF.

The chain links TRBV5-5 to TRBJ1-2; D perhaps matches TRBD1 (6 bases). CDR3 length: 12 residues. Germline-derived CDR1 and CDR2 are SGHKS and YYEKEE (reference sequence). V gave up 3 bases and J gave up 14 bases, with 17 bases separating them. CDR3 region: CASSWRGTGNTF. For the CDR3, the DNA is TGTGCCAGCAGCTGGAGGGGGACGGGCAATACCTTC.

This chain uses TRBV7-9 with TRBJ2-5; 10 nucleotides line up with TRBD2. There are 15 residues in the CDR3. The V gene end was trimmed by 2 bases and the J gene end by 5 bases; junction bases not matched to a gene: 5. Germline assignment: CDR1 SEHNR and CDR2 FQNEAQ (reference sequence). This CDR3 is CASSLLAGVRETQYF. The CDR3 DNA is TGTGCCAGCAGCTTACTAGCGGGAGTCCGGGAGACCCAGTACTTC.

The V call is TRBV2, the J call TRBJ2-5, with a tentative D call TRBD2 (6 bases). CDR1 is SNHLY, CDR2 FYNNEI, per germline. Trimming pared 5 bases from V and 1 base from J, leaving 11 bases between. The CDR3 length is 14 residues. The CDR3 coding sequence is TGTGCCAGCAGTCGACGGGACTCCCAAGAGACCCAGTACTTC. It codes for CASSRRDSQETQYF.

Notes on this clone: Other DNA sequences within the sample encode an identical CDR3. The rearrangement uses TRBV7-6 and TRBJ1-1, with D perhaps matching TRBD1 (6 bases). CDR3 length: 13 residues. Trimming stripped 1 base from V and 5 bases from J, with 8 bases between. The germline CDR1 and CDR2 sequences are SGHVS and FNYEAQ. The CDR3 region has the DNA TGTGCCAGCAGCTTAGACCAGGGGACTGAAGCTTTCTTT. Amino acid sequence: CASSLDQGTEAFF.

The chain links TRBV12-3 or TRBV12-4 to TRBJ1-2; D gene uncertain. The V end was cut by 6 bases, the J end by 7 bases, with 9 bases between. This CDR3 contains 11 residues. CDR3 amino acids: CASRLAGGYTF. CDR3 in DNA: TGTGCCAGCAGACTAGCAGGTGGCTACACCTTC.

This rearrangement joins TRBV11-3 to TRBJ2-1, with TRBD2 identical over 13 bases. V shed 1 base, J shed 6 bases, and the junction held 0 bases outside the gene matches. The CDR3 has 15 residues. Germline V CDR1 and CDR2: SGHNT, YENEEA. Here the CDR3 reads CASSLGLAGGNEQFF. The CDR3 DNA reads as TGTGCCAGCAGCTTAGGACTAGCGGGGGGCAATGAGCAGTTCTTC.

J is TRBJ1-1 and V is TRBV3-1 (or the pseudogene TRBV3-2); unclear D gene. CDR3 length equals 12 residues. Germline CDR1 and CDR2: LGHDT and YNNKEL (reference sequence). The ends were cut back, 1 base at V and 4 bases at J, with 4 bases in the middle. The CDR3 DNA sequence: TGTGCCAGCAGCCAAGGGTCCACTGAAGCTTTCTTT. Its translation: CASSQGSTEAFF.

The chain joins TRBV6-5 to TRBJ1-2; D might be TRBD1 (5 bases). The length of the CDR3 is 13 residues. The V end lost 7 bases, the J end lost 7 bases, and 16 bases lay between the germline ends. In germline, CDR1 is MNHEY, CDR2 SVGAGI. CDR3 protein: CASTSMGVGGYTF. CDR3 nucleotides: TGTGCCAGCACCTCGATGGGGGTCGGTGGCTACACCTTC.

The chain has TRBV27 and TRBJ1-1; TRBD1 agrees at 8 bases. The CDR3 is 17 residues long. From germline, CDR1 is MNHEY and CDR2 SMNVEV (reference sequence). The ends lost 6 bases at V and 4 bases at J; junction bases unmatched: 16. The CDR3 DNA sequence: TGTGCCAGCAGCCCTGGACAGGGCTCACCTCGGAGCACTGAAGCTTTCTTT. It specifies CASSPGQGSPRSTEAFF.

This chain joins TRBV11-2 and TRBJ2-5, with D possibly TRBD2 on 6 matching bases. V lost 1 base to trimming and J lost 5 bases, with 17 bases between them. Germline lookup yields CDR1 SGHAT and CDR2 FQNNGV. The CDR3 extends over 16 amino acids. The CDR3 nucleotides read TGTGCCAGCAGCTTAGTTGTGGGGGGAGTTGTGGAGACCCAGTACTTC. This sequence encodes CASSLVVGGVVETQYF.

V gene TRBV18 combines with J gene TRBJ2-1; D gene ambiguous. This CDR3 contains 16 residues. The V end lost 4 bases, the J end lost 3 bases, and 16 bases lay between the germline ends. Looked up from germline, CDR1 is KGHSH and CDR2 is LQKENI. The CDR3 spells CASSLIGTFLYNEQFF. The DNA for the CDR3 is TGTGCCAGCTCACTAATCGGCACCTTCCTCTACAATGAGCAGTTCTTC.

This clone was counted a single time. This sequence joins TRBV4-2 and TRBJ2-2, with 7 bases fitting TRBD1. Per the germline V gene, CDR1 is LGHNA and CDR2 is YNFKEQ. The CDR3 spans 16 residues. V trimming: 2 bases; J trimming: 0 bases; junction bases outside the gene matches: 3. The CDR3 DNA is TGTGCCAGCAGCCAATGGACAGGTCCGAACACCGGGGAGCTGTTTTTT. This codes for CASSQWTGPNTGELFF.

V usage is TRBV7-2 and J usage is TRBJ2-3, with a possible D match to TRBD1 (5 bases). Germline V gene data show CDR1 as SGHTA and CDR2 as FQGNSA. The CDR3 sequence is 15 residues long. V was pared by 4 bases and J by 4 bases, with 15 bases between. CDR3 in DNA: TGTGCCAGCAGCTCTCTGGTAGGGGCGGCAGATACGCAGTATTTT. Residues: CASSSLVGAADTQYF.

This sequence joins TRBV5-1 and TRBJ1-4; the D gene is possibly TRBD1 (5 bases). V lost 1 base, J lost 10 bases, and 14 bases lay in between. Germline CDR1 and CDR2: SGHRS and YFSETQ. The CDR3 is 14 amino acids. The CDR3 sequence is CASSLYETDGKLFF. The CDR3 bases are TGCGCCAGCAGCTTGTATGAGACAGACGGAAAACTGTTTTTT.

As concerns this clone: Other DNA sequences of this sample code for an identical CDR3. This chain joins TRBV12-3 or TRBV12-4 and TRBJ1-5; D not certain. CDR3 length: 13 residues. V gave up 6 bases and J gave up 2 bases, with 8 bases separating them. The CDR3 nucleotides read TGTGCCAGCAGCCTGGACCGCAATCAGCCCCAGCATTTT. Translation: CASSLDRNQPQHF.

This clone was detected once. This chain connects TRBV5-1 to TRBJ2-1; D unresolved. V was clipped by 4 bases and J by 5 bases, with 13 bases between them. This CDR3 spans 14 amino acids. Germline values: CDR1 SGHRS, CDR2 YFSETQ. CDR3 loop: CASSTQGLNNEQFF. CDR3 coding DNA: TGCGCCAGCAGCACCCAAGGCCTGAACAATGAGCAGTTCTTC. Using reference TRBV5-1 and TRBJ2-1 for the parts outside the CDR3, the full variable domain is KAGVTQTPRYLIKTRGQQVTLSCSPISGHRSVSWYQQTPGQGLQFLFEYFSETQRNKGNFPGRFSGRQFSNSRSEMNVSTLELGDSALYLCASSTQGLNNEQFFGPGTRLTVL.